This T cell receptor (beta chain) stems from a study of control samples from healthy donors and cancer patients. The CDR3 length is 13 residues. Trimming took 5 bases from V and 5 from J; bases not matched to a gene: 5. Germline CDR1 reads GTSNPN; CDR2 reads SVGIG (reference sequence). Data came from immunoSEQ multiplex PCR; TCRdb stores just in-frame clones and leaves some out. The top ten hold roughly 0.92% of the sample, which has approximately 94,000 clones, approximately 93% seen once. The sequencing input was blood. The clonotype originates from a woman aged 30 to 39 in good health. The chain joins TRBV30 to TRBJ2-3, with 9 positions matching TRBD2. The CDR3 spells CAWEAGGGDTQYF. The CDR3 nucleotides are TGTGCCTGGGAAGCGGGAGGAGGAGATACGCAGTATTTT.